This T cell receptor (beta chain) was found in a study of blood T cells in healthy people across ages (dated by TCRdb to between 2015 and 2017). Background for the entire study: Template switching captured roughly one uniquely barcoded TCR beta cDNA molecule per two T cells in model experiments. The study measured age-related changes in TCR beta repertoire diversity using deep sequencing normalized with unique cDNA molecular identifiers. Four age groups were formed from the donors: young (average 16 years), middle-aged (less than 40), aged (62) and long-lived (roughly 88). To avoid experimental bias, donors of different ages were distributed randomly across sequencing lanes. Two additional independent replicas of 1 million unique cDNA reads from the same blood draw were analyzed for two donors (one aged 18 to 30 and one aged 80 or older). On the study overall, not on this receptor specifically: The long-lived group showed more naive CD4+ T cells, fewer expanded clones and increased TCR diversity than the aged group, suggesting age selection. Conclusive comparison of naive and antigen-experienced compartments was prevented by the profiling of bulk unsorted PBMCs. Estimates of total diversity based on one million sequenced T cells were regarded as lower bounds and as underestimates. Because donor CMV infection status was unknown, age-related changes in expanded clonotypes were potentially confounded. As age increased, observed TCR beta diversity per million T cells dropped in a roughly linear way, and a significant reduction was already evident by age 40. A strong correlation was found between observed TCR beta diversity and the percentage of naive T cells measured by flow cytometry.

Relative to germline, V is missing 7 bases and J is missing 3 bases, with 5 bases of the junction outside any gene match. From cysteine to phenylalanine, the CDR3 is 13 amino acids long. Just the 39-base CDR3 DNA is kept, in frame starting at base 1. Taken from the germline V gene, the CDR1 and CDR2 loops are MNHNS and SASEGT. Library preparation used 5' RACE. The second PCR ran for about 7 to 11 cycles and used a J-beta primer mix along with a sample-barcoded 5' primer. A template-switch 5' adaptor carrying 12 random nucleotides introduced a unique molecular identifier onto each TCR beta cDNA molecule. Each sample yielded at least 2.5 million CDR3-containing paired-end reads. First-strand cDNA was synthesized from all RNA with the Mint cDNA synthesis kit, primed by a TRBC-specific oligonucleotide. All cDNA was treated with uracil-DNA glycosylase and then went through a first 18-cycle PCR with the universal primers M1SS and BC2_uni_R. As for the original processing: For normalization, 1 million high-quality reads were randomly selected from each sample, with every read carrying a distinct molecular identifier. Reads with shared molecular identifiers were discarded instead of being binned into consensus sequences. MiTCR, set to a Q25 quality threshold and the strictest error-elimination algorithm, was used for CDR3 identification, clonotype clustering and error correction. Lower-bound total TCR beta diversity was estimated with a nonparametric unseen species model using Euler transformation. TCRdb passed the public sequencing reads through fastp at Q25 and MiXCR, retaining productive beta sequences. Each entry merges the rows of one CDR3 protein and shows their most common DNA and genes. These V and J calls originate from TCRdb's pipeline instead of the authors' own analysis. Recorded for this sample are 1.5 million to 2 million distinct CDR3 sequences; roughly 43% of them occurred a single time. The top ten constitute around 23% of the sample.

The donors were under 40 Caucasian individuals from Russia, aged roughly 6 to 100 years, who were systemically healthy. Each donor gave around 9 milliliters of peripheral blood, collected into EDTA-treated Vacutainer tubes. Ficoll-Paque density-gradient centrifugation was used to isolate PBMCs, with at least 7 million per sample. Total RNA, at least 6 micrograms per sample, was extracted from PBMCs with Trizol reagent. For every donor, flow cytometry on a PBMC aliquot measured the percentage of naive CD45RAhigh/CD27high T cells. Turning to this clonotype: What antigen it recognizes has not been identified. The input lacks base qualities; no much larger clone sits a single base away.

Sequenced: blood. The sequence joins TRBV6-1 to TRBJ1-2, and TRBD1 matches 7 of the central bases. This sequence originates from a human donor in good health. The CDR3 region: CASKHRGDYGYTF. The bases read TGTGCCAGCAAGCACAGGGGTGACTATGGCTACACCTTC.